A selection of T cell receptor beta chains follows, all from one sample in a study of T cells in Graves' hyperthyroidism and ophthalmopathy. TCRdb independently ran MiXCR on the multiplex PCR reads; one entry per CDR3 protein. Among fewer than 900,000 distinct CDR3 sequences, 18% were seen once, and the ten largest hold over 15%. What was sequenced was blood. These receptors were taken from a woman aged 50 to 60 with Graves' hyperthyroidism that later progressed to Graves' ophthalmopathy. The CDR3 runs from the conserved cysteine through the conserved F or W. The order of the fields is clone size, D gene, J gene, V gene, CDR3 protein, CDR3 DNA. D genes are given only for firm matches. Clone size is stated in some rows and not others, as once, few, many or a class when expanded.

clone size: .; D gene: TRBD2; J gene: TRBJ2-1; V gene: TRBV7-2; CDR3 protein: CASSLDILAGASEQFF; CDR3 DNA: TGTGCCAGCAGCTTAGATATCCTAGCGGGGGCGAGTGAGCAGTTCTTC
clone size: many; D gene: .; J gene: TRBJ1-2; V gene: TRBV20-1; CDR3 protein: CSASLVDRNYGYTF; CDR3 DNA: TGCAGTGCTAGTCTAGTCGATAGAAACTATGGCTACACCTTC
clone size: few; D gene: TRBD1; J gene: TRBJ1-5; V gene: TRBV6-5; CDR3 protein: CASSYRTGRDQPQHF; CDR3 DNA: TGTGCCAGCAGTTACCGGACAGGTCGAGATCAACCCCAGCATTTT
clone size: few; D gene: .; J gene: TRBJ2-7; V gene: TRBV7-8; CDR3 protein: CASSFGTPGPYEQYF; CDR3 DNA: TGTGCCAGCAGCTTTGGGACTCCCGGCCCCTACGAGCAGTACTTC
clone size: many; D gene: TRBD1; J gene: TRBJ1-2; V gene: TRBV18; CDR3 protein: CASSPGGQGVNGYTF; CDR3 DNA: TGTGCCAGCTCACCGGGGGGACAGGGGGTGAATGGCTACACCTTC
clone size: once; D gene: .; J gene: TRBJ1-1; V gene: TRBV12-3/TRBV12-4; CDR3 protein: CASSLDRNEAFF; CDR3 DNA: TGTGCCAGCAGTCTCGACAGGAACGAAGCTTTCTTT
clone size: .; D gene: .; J gene: TRBJ2-5; V gene: TRBV27; CDR3 protein: CASSFYTQGWMDGETQYF; CDR3 DNA: TGTGCCAGCAGTTTCTATACGCAGGGGTGGATGGACGGGGAGACCCAGTACTTC
clone size: .; D gene: TRBD2; J gene: TRBJ2-5; V gene: TRBV4-1; CDR3 protein: CASSQWLLGEGTQYF; CDR3 DNA: TGCGCCAGCAGCCAATGGCTCCTCGGGGAGGGGACCCAGTACTTC
clone size: .; D gene: TRBD1; J gene: TRBJ1-5; V gene: TRBV9; CDR3 protein: CASSLGQGIEPQHF; CDR3 DNA: TGTGCCAGCAGCCTCGGACAGGGTATTGAGCCCCAGCATTTT
clone size: many; D gene: .; J gene: TRBJ2-7; V gene: TRBV6-6; CDR3 protein: CASSYGGRTGPYEQYF; CDR3 DNA: TGTGCCAGCAGTTACGGGGGGCGTACAGGACCTTACGAGCAGTACTTC
clone size: .; D gene: .; J gene: TRBJ1-5; V gene: TRBV12-3/TRBV12-4; CDR3 protein: CASSLWGTGNQPQHF; CDR3 DNA: TGTGCCAGCAGTTTATGGGGGACGGGCAATCAGCCCCAGCATTTT
clone size: many; D gene: .; J gene: TRBJ1-5; V gene: TRBV3-1; CDR3 protein: CASSQEREQPQHF; CDR3 DNA: TGTGCCAGCAGCCAAGAACGGGAGCAGCCCCAGCATTTT
clone size: few; D gene: TRBD1; J gene: TRBJ2-5; V gene: TRBV5-5; CDR3 protein: CASSLPTGEPETQYF; CDR3 DNA: TGTGCCAGCAGCCTACCGACAGGGGAGCCGGAGACCCAGTACTTC
clone size: many; D gene: TRBD1; J gene: TRBJ2-1; V gene: TRBV11-1; CDR3 protein: CASSIGQGFGNEQFF; CDR3 DNA: TGTGCCAGCAGCATTGGACAGGGATTCGGCAATGAGCAGTTCTTC
clone size: few; D gene: .; J gene: TRBJ1-4; V gene: TRBV19; CDR3 protein: CASSMPGGATNEKLFF; CDR3 DNA: TGTGCCAGTAGCATGCCTGGGGGTGCGACTAATGAAAAACTGTTTTTT
clone size: .; D gene: .; J gene: TRBJ1-3; V gene: TRBV18; CDR3 protein: CASSPSASISGNTIYF; CDR3 DNA: TGTGCCAGCTCACCTTCCGCCTCCATCTCTGGAAACACCATATATTTT
clone size: many; D gene: .; J gene: TRBJ2-3; V gene: TRBV2; CDR3 protein: CASTFGGFTDTQYF; CDR3 DNA: TGTGCCAGCACCTTTGGCGGGTTCACAGATACGCAGTATTTT
clone size: few; D gene: TRBD1; J gene: TRBJ1-2; V gene: TRBV5-1; CDR3 protein: CASSLSDRGRRGYTF; CDR3 DNA: TGCGCCAGCAGCCTTTCGGACAGGGGGCGTCGAGGCTACACCTTC
clone size: few; D gene: .; J gene: TRBJ1-5; V gene: TRBV15; CDR3 protein: CATSREDTSNQPQHF; CDR3 DNA: TGTGCCACCAGCAGAGAAGACACCTCCAATCAGCCCCAGCATTTT
clone size: many; D gene: .; J gene: TRBJ2-1; V gene: TRBV3-1; CDR3 protein: CASSPPMGDEQFF; CDR3 DNA: TGTGCCAGCAGCCCGCCCATGGGCGATGAGCAGTTCTTC
clone size: many; D gene: TRBD2; J gene: TRBJ2-7; V gene: TRBV4-1; CDR3 protein: CASSQDWPGGYEQYF; CDR3 DNA: TGCGCCAGCAGCCAAGACTGGCCGGGAGGCTACGAGCAGTACTTC
clone size: few; D gene: .; J gene: TRBJ1-1; V gene: TRBV4-1; CDR3 protein: CASSQDGKGWTEAFF; CDR3 DNA: TGCGCCAGCAGCCAAGATGGGAAGGGTTGGACTGAAGCTTTCTTT
clone size: many; D gene: .; J gene: TRBJ1-1; V gene: TRBV11-2; CDR3 protein: CASSLNLAGRDHHLETKNTEAFF; CDR3 DNA: TGTGCCAGCAGCTTAAATCTAGCAGGGAGAGATCACCACCTCGAAACTAAGAACACTGAAGCTTTCTTT
clone size: .; D gene: TRBD2; J gene: TRBJ2-1; V gene: TRBV20-1; CDR3 protein: CSAWTSGGDIYNEQFF; CDR3 DNA: TGCAGTGCTTGGACTAGCGGGGGAGATATCTACAATGAGCAGTTCTTC
clone size: .; D gene: TRBD2; J gene: TRBJ2-1; V gene: TRBV11-3; CDR3 protein: CASSQQAGGLNEQFF; CDR3 DNA: TGTGCCAGCAGCCAGCAAGCGGGGGGGCTTAATGAGCAGTTCTTC
clone size: many; D gene: .; J gene: TRBJ2-5; V gene: TRBV6-2/TRBV6-3; CDR3 protein: CASTVPDPQWLSQETQYF; CDR3 DNA: TGTGCCAGCACCGTACCAGACCCCCAATGGCTCTCCCAAGAGACCCAGTACTTC
clone size: .; D gene: .; J gene: TRBJ2-1; V gene: TRBV24-1; CDR3 protein: CATSDGGRSYNEQFF; CDR3 DNA: TGTGCCACCAGTGATGGGGGAAGATCCTACAATGAGCAGTTCTTC
clone size: .; D gene: .; J gene: TRBJ2-3; V gene: TRBV5-1; CDR3 protein: CASSSAGAGMTDTQYF; CDR3 DNA: TGCGCCAGCAGCTCTGCGGGGGCGGGGATGACAGATACGCAGTATTTT
clone size: many; D gene: .; J gene: TRBJ1-2; V gene: TRBV30; CDR3 protein: CAWSRGQGNYGYTF; CDR3 DNA: TGTGCCTGGAGTCGCGGTCAGGGCAACTATGGCTACACCTTC
clone size: many; D gene: .; J gene: TRBJ1-1; V gene: TRBV11-1; CDR3 protein: CASSSVTVNTEAFF; CDR3 DNA: TGTGCCAGCAGCTCCGTGACAGTGAACACTGAAGCTTTCTTT
clone size: few; D gene: .; J gene: TRBJ2-3; V gene: TRBV20-1; CDR3 protein: CSAMGPRVTDTQYF; CDR3 DNA: TGCAGTGCTATGGGGCCAAGGGTCACAGATACGCAGTATTTT
clone size: .; D gene: .; J gene: TRBJ1-3; V gene: TRBV7-2; CDR3 protein: CASTFGEGNTIYF; CDR3 DNA: TGTGCCAGCACTTTCGGCGAAGGAAACACCATATATTTT
clone size: .; D gene: TRBD2; J gene: TRBJ2-3; V gene: TRBV20-1; CDR3 protein: CSARDPSGGAPTDTQYF; CDR3 DNA: TGCAGTGCTAGAGATCCTAGCGGGGGGGCCCCCACAGATACGCAGTATTTT
clone size: few; D gene: TRBD1; J gene: TRBJ1-2; V gene: TRBV9; CDR3 protein: CASSVGPGQGNYGYTF; CDR3 DNA: TGTGCCAGCAGCGTAGGACCGGGACAGGGAAACTATGGCTACACCTTC
clone size: many; D gene: .; J gene: TRBJ1-1; V gene: TRBV14; CDR3 protein: CASSEVGARTEAFF; CDR3 DNA: TGTGCCAGCAGCGAAGTGGGGGCGCGGACTGAAGCTTTCTTT
clone size: many; D gene: TRBD1; J gene: TRBJ1-2; V gene: TRBV7-8; CDR3 protein: CASSPGRDRDFYGYTF; CDR3 DNA: TGTGCCAGCAGCCCCGGGCGGGACAGGGATTTTTATGGCTACACCTTC
clone size: few; D gene: TRBD1; J gene: TRBJ2-1; V gene: TRBV14; CDR3 protein: CASSQYRGRFNEQFF; CDR3 DNA: TGTGCCAGCAGCCAATACAGGGGGCGGTTCAATGAGCAGTTCTTC
clone size: .; D gene: .; J gene: TRBJ2-2; V gene: TRBV5-1; CDR3 protein: CASSWDSRGRSGELFF; CDR3 DNA: TGCGCCAGCAGCTGGGATTCAAGAGGGCGGTCCGGGGAGCTGTTTTTT
clone size: few; D gene: .; J gene: TRBJ2-6; V gene: TRBV5-4; CDR3 protein: CASSFYVFSGANVLTF; CDR3 DNA: TGTGCCAGCAGCTTTTATGTCTTCTCTGGGGCCAACGTCCTGACTTTC
clone size: many; D gene: .; J gene: TRBJ1-2; V gene: TRBV20-1; CDR3 protein: CSAHQGQTGYTF; CDR3 DNA: TGCAGTGCCCATCAGGGGCAGACAGGCTACACCTTC
clone size: many; D gene: .; J gene: TRBJ2-1; V gene: TRBV11-2; CDR3 protein: CASSLYKGYNEQFF; CDR3 DNA: TGTGCCAGCAGCTTATATAAGGGGTACAATGAGCAGTTCTTC
clone size: .; D gene: .; J gene: TRBJ1-4; V gene: TRBV4-1; CDR3 protein: CASSQPPGRHEKLFF; CDR3 DNA: TGCGCCAGCAGCCAACCCCCGGGACGGCATGAAAAACTGTTTTTT
clone size: many; D gene: .; J gene: TRBJ2-5; V gene: TRBV12-3/TRBV12-4; CDR3 protein: CASSPLRRETQYF; CDR3 DNA: TGTGCCAGCAGTCCGCTGAGGAGGGAGACCCAGTACTTC
clone size: many; D gene: .; J gene: TRBJ1-2; V gene: TRBV7-9; CDR3 protein: CASTRGSTNYGYTF; CDR3 DNA: TGTGCCAGCACCCGGGGCAGTACCAACTATGGCTACACCTTC
clone size: .; D gene: .; J gene: TRBJ2-3; V gene: TRBV24-1; CDR3 protein: CATSDFSLNTQYF; CDR3 DNA: TGTGCCACCAGTGATTTCTCACTTAATACGCAGTATTTT
clone size: many; D gene: TRBD1; J gene: TRBJ2-2; V gene: TRBV2; CDR3 protein: CASDDRGRSGMSGELFF; CDR3 DNA: TGTGCCAGCGACGACAGGGGTCGGTCTGGGATGTCCGGGGAGCTGTTTTTT
clone size: few; D gene: TRBD2; J gene: TRBJ2-3; V gene: TRBV6-1; CDR3 protein: CASSEGLGGAGGSTDTQYF; CDR3 DNA: TGTGCCAGCAGTGAAGGCTTGGGGGGAGCGGGGGGGAGCACAGATACGCAGTATTTT
clone size: few; D gene: TRBD1; J gene: TRBJ1-1; V gene: TRBV14; CDR3 protein: CASARQGVGTEAFF; CDR3 DNA: TGTGCCAGCGCAAGACAGGGTGTGGGCACTGAAGCTTTCTTT
clone size: .; D gene: .; J gene: TRBJ1-3; V gene: TRBV7-8; CDR3 protein: CASSLVVGPSGNTIYF; CDR3 DNA: TGTGCCAGCAGCTTAGTAGTGGGCCCATCTGGAAACACCATATATTTT